This T cell receptor beta chain was profiled in a study of early T cells in non-severe SARS-CoV-2 infection. Each CDR3 protein gets one entry after TCRdb re-called the 5' RACE reads with MiXCR. The table includes over 25,000 distinct CDR3 sequences, 5.5% to 8% detected once. Trimming stripped 3 bases from V and 5 bases from J, with 14 bases between. From germline, CDR1 is DFQATT and CDR2 SNEGSKA (reference sequence). This CDR3 spans 14 amino acids. In this sample, this clonotype turned up many times. The sequencing input was whole blood. The receptor was derived from an adult who was a healthcare worker with PCR-confirmed SARS-CoV-2 infection or an uninfected control (not recorded which). The chain employs TRBV20-1 and TRBJ1-5, with TRBD1 as a possible D gene (5 bases). The CDR3 DNA follows: TGCAGTGCTAGGTTGCAGGGAGGGGATCAGCCCCAGCATTTT. It translates to CSARLQGGDQPQHF.